The source of this TCR beta chain is a study of cytomegalovirus exposure and HLA in healthy donors. Overall study findings and caveats: Researchers had no immune exposure information except CMV serostatus available.

With 7 bases removed from V and 1 base from J, the gap between germline ends came to 8 bases. The CDR3 spans 13 residues. Germline V CDR1 and CDR2: SGHRS, YFSETQ. PCR amplification relied on 60 Vbeta primers (plus 13 Jbeta primers). The table came from immunoSEQ multiplex PCR; TCRdb's copy has only in-frame clones and leaves some out. The profile shows around 160,000 clones, roughly 80% of them singletons. Likely unrecorded immune exposures existed in these nominally healthy donors. Remarks on this clone: Its antigen is undetermined.

The sequencing sample was made of PBMCs. The clonotype comes from a woman between 40 and 55 years old in good health and CMV-seropositive. The gene calls are TRBV5-1 and TRBJ2-2; D possibly corresponds to TRBD1 (5 bases). This chain's CDR3 is CASRQGNTGELFF. The CDR3, as DNA: TGCGCCAGCCGGCAGGGGAACACCGGGGAGCTGTTTTTT.